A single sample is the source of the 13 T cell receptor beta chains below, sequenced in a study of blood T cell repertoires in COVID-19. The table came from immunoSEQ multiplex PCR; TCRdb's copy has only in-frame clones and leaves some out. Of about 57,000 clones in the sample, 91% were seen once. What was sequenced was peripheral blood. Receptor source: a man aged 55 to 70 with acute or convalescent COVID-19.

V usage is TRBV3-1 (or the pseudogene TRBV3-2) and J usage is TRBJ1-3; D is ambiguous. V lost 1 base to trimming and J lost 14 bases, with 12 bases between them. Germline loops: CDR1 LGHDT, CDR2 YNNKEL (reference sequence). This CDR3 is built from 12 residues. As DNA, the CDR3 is TGTGCCAGCAGCCAAGGGATTCGAGCGTTATATTTT. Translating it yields CASSQGIRALYF.

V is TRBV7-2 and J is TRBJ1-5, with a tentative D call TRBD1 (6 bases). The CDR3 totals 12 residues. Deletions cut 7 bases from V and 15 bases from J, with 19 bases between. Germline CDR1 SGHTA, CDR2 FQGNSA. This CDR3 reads CASTPGGAGLHF. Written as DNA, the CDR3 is TGTGCCAGCACCCCCGGGGGGGCCGGGCTGCATTTT.

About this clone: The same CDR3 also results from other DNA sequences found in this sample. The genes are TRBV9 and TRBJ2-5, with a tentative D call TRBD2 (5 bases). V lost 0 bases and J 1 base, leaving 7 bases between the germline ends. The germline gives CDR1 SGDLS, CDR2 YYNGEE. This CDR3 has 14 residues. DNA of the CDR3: TGTGCCAGCAGCGTAGGTCTAGCCCAAGAGACCCAGTACTTC. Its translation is CASSVGLAQETQYF.

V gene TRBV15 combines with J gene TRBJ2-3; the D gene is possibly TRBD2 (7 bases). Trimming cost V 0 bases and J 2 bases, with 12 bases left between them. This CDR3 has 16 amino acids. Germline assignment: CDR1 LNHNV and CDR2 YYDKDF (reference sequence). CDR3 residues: CATSRDRGANTDTQYF. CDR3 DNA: TGTGCCACCAGCAGAGATCGGGGGGCGAACACAGATACGCAGTATTTT. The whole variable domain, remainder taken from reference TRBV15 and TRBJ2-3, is DAMVIQNPRYQVTQFGKPVTLSCSQTLNHNVMYWYQQKSSQAPKLLFHYYDKDFNNEADTPDNFQSRRPNTSFCFLDIRSPGLGDTAMYLCATSRDRGANTDTQYFGPGTRLTVL.

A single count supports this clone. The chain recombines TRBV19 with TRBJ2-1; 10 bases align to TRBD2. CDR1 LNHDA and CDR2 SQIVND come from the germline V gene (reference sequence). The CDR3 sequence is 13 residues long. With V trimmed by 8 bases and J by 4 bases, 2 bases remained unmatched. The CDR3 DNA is TGTGCCAGTTCGACTAGCGGGTACAATGAGCAGTTCTTC. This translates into CASSTSGYNEQFF. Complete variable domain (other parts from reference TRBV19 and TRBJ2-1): DGGITQSPKYLFRKEGQNVTLSCEQNLNHDAMYWYRQDPGQGLRLIYYSQIVNDFQKGDIAEGYSVSREKKESFPLTVTSAQKNPTAFYLCASSTSGYNEQFFGPGTRLTVL.

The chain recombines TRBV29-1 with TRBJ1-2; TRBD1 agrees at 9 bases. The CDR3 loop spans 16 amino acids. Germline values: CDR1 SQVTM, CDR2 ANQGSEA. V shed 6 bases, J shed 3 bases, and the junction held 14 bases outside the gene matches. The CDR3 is CSVPRQGGQDYYGYTF. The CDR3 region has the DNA TGCAGCGTCCCCAGACAGGGGGGACAAGATTACTATGGCTACACCTTC. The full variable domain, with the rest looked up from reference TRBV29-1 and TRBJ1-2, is SAVISQKPSRDICQRGTSLTIQCQVDSQVTMMFWYRQQPGQSLTLIATANQGSEATYESGFVIDKFPISRPNLTFSTLTVSNMSPEDSSIYLCSVPRQGGQDYYGYTFGSGTRLTVV.

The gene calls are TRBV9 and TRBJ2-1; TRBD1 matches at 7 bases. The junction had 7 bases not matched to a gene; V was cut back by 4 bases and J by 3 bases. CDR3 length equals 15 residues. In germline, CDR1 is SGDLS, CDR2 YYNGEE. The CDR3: CASSYRDSLYNEQFF. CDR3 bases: TGTGCCAGCAGCTATCGGGACAGCCTCTACAATGAGCAGTTCTTC.

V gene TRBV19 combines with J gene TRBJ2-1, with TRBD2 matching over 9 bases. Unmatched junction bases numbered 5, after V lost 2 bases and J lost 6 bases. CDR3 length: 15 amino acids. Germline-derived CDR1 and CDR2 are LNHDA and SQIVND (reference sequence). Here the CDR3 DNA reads TGTGCCAGTAGTATACTAGCGGGAAACTTCAATGAGCAGTTCTTC. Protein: CASSILAGNFNEQFF. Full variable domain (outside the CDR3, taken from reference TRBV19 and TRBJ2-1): DGGITQSPKYLFRKEGQNVTLSCEQNLNHDAMYWYRQDPGQGLRLIYYSQIVNDFQKGDIAEGYSVSREKKESFPLTVTSAQKNPTAFYLCASSILAGNFNEQFFGPGTRLTVL.

The CDR3 sequence: CASRLIQGEDSPLHF. The CDR3 DNA is TGCGCCAGCAGATTGATTCAGGGGGAGGATTCACCCCTCCACTTT. This chain joins TRBV5-1 and TRBJ1-6; 7 positions match TRBD1. J lost 8 bases, V lost 5 bases, and 10 bases had no gene match. This CDR3 is built from 15 residues. The V gene's germline CDR1 is SGHRS and CDR2 YFSETQ.

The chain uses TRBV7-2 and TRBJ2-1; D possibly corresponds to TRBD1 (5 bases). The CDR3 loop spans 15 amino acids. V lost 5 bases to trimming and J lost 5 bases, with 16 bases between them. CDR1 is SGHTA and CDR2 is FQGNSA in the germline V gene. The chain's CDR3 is CASSVDSVPHNEQFF. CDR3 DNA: TGTGCCAGCAGCGTCGACAGCGTCCCCCACAATGAGCAGTTCTTC.

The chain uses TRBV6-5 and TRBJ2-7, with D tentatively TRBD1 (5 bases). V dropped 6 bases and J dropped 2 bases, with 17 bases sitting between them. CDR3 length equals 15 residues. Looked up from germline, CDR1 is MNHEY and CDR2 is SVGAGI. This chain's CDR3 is CASRAGHENAYEQYF. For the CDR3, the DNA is TGTGCCAGCAGGGCCGGACACGAAAATGCCTACGAGCAGTACTTC.

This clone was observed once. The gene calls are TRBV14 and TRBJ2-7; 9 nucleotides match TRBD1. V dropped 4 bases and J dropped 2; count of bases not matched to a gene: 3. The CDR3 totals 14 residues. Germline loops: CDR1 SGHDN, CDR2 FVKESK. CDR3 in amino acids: CASSPRTGAYEQYF. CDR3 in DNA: TGTGCCAGCAGCCCACGGACAGGGGCCTACGAGCAGTACTTC.

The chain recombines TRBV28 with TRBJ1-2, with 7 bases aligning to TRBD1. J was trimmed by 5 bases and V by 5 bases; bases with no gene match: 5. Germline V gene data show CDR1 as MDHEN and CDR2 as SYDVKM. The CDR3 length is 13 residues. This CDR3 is CASSLGQSYGYTF. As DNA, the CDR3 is TGTGCCAGCAGTCTGGGACAGTCTTATGGCTACACCTTC.